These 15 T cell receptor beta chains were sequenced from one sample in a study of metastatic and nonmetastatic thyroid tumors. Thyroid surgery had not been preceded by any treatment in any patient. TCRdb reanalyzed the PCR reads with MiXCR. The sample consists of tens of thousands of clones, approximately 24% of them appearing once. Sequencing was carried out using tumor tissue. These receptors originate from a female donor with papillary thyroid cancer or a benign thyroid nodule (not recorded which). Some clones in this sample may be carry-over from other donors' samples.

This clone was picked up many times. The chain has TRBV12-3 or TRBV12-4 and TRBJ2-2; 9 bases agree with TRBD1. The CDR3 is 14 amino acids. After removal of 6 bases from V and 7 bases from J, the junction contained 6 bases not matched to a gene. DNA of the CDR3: TGTGCCAGCAGGGGACAGGGTGAGGTCGGGGAGCTGTTTTTT. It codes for CASRGQGEVGELFF.

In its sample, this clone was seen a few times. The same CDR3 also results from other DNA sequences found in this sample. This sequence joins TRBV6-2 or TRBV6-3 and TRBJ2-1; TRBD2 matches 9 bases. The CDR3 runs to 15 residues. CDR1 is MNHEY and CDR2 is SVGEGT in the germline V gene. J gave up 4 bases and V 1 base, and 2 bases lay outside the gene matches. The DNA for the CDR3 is TGTGCCAGCAGTTACTTAGCGGGAGCGTACAATGAGCAGTTCTTC. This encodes CASSYLAGAYNEQFF.

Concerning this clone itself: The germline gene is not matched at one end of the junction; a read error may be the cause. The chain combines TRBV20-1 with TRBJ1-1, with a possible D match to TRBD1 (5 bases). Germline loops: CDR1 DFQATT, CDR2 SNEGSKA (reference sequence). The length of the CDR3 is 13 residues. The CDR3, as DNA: TGTAGTGCATATAAAACGGGGGGAACTGATGCTTTCTTT. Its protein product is CSAYKTGGTDAFF.

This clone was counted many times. CDR3 nucleotides: TGTGCCAGCCACCCAATTGGACCCAGCGAAAAACTGTTTTTT. Residues: CASHPIGPSEKLFF. This sequence joins TRBV28 and TRBJ1-4; D ambiguous. The CDR3 spans 14 residues. Trimming left V 8 bases short and J 8 bases short, with 18 bases between. Per the germline V gene, CDR1 is MDHEN and CDR2 is SYDVKM.

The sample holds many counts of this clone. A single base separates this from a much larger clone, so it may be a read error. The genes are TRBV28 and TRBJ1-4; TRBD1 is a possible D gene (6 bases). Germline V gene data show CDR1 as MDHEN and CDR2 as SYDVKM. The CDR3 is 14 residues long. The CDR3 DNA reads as TGTGCCAGCAGTTTGGGACACTCGGGTGAAGAACTGTTTTTT. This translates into CASSLGHSGEELFF.

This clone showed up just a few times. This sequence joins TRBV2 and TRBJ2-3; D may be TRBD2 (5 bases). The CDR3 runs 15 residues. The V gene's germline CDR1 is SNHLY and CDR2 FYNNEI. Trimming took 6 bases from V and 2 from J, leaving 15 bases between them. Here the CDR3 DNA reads TGTGCCAGCAGACCGCCGCAGCGGCCCACAGATACGCAGTATTTT. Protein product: CASRPPQRPTDTQYF.

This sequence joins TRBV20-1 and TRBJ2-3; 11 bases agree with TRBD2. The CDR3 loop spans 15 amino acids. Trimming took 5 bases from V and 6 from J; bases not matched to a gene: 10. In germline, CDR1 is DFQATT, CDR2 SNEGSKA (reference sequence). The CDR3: CSAEPLAGDMDTQYF. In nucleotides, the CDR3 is TGCAGTGCTGAGCCACTAGCGGGGGACATGGATACGCAGTATTTT.

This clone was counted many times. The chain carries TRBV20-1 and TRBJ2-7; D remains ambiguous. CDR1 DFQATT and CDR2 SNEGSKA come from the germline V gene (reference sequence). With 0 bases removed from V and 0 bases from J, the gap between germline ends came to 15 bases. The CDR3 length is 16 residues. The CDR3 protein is CSARESHIVTSYEQYF. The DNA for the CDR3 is TGCAGTGCTAGAGAGTCCCATATAGTGACCTCCTACGAGCAGTACTTC.

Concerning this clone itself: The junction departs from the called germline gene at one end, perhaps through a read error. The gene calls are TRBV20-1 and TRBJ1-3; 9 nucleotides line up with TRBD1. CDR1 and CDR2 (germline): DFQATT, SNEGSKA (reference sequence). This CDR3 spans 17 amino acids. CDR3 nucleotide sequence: TGCAGTGCTCCGGGACAGGGTTCGTACGGCCACAGAAAAACCATATATTTT. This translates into CSAPGQGSYGHRKTIYF.

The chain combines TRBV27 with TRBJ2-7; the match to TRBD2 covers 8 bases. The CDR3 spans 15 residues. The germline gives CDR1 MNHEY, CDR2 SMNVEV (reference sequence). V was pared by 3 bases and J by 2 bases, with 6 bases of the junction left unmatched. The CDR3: CASSFSGGFPYEQYF. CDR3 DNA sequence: TGTGCCAGCAGTTTTTCGGGGGGGTTCCCCTACGAGCAGTACTTC.

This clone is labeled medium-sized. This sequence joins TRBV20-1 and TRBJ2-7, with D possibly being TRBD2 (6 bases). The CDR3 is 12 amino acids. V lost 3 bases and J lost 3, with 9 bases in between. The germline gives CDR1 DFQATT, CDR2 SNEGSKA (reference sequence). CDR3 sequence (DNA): TGCAGTGCTAGGGGGAGGAACTACGAGCAGTACTTC. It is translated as CSARGRNYEQYF.

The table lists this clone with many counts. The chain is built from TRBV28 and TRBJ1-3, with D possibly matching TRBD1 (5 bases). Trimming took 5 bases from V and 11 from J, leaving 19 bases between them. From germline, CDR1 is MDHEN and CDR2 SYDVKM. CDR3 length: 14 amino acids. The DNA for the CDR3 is TGTGCCAGCAGTGCCCCGGGACGCCAAAGCGCCATATATTTT. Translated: CASSAPGRQSAIYF.

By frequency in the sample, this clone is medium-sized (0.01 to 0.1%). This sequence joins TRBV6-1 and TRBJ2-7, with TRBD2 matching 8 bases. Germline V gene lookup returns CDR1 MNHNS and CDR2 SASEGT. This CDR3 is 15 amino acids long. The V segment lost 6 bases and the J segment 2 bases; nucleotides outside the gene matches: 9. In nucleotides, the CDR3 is TGTGCCAGCAGCCCCGGGGGGGGGAAGACCTACGAGCAGTACTTC. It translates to CASSPGGGKTYEQYF.

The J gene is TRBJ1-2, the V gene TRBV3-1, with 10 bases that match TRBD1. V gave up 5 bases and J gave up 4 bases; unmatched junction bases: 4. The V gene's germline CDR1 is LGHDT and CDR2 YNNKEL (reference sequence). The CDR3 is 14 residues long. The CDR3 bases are TGTGCCAGCAGCTCCCGGGACAGGGGCTATGGCTACACCTTC. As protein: CASSSRDRGYGYTF.

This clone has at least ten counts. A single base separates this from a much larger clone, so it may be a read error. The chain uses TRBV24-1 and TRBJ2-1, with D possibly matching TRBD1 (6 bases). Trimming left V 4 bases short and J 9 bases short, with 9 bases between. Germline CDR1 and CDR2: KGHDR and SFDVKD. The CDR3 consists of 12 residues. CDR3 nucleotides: TGTGCCACCAGTGACCAGGGGAGTGAGCAGTTCTTC. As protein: CATSDQGSEQFF.